One and the same sample provided the 2 T cell receptor beta chains below, sequenced in a study of blood T cell repertoires in COVID-19 (dated by TCRdb to the early 2020s). Library preparation used the immunoSEQ multiplex PCR assay. TCRdb holds this immuneACCESS table with in-frame rearrangements only. Some clones are missing; in checked studies, unresolved V genes explain under half, and the rest has no known cause. In all, the sample holds 250,000 to 300,000 clones, and about 83% of those were seen once. The ten top clones hold 4.5% to 6.5% of the sample. The sample taken for sequencing was peripheral blood. These receptors came from an elderly man with acute or convalescent COVID-19.

Regarding this clone: Other DNA sequences in the same sample also yield this CDR3. The V gene is TRBV18, the J gene TRBJ1-1, with TRBD1 matching over 7 bases. Germline loops: CDR1 KGHSH, CDR2 LQKENI. The trim removed 3 bases at V and 0 bases at J, leaving 4 bases unmatched. There are 15 residues in the CDR3. The CDR3 coding sequence is TGTGCCAGCTCACCCCGGGACAGTCTGAACACTGAAGCTTTCTTT. Encoded protein: CASSPRDSLNTEAFF.

The chain has TRBV5-4 and TRBJ1-4; D remains ambiguous. This CDR3 has 15 amino acids. Trimming pared 4 bases from V and 8 bases from J, leaving 18 bases between. The germline gives CDR1 SGHNT, CDR2 YYREEE (reference sequence). The CDR3 DNA is TGTGCCAGCAGCCCAAGCGAACCTGCGGGAGAAAAACTGTTTTTT. Its protein is CASSPSEPAGEKLFF.